A single sample is the source of the 22 T cell receptor beta chains below, sequenced in a study of cytomegalovirus exposure and HLA in healthy donors. PCR primers comprised 60 Vbeta and 13 Jbeta primers. Measured with immunoSEQ multiplex PCR; TCRdb has only the in-frame clones, and not every one. The table has more than 100,000 clones, about 62% seen once; the top ten hold about 8.3%. Sequencing used PBMCs. These receptor sequences come from a woman in her 40s in good health and CMV-seropositive.

This clone was found a few times. CDR3 amino acids: CASSLLSGPYEQYF. The CDR3 DNA reads TGCGCCAGCAGCTTGTTATCAGGGCCCTACGAGCAGTACTTC. The V gene is TRBV5-1, the J gene TRBJ2-7, with D possibly TRBD1 on 5 matching bases. Germline CDR1 and CDR2: SGHRS and YFSETQ. This CDR3 comprises 14 residues. V was pared by 1 base and J by 2 bases, with 10 bases between.

The CDR3 spells CASSLGGRKHYGYTF. The CDR3 region has the DNA TGTGCCAGCAGCTTAGGGGGCAGGAAGCACTATGGCTACACCTTC. This chain links TRBV5-8 with TRBJ1-2; 7 bases match TRBD1. Germline V gene sequence: CDR1 SGHTS, CDR2 YDEGEE. Unmatched junction bases numbered 7, after V lost 2 bases and J lost 3 bases. The CDR3 is 15 residues long.

The chain recombines TRBV30 with TRBJ1-1, with a possible D match to TRBD1 (5 bases). Per germline, CDR1 GTSNPN and CDR2 SVGIG (reference sequence). CDR3 size: 15 residues. Trimming left V 3 bases short and J 0 bases short, with 14 bases between. In DNA form, the CDR3 reads TGTGCCTGGAGCCTTTCCTCAGGGTTGAACACTGAAGCTTTCTTT. Encoded protein: CAWSLSSGLNTEAFF.

This clone came up a few times. V usage is TRBV28 and J usage is TRBJ1-2; 9 bases map to TRBD1. Germline V CDR1 and CDR2: MDHEN, SYDVKM. V dropped 5 bases and J dropped 7; count of bases not matched to a gene: 5. The CDR3 is made up of 13 amino acids. For the CDR3, the DNA is TGTGCCAGCAGTCCACAGGGGGCAGGTGGCTACACCTTC. This translates into CASSPQGAGGYTF.

The chain couples TRBV19 to TRBJ2-7; D is perhaps TRBD1 (5 bases). With 1 base removed from V and 3 bases from J, the gap between germline ends came to 13 bases. The V gene's germline CDR1 is LNHDA and CDR2 SQIVND (reference sequence). The CDR3 sequence is 15 residues long. CDR3 sequence: CASSIVPAGNYEQYF. In nucleotides, the CDR3 is TGTGCCAGTAGTATAGTCCCGGCAGGGAACTACGAGCAGTACTTC.

This chain links TRBV5-1 with TRBJ1-4; D might be TRBD1 (6 bases). V was clipped by 3 bases and J by 4 bases, with 16 bases between them. This CDR3 has 16 residues. Germline values: CDR1 SGHRS, CDR2 YFSETQ. DNA of the CDR3: TGCGCCAGCAGCTCCGGGTCCGACAGGCTTAATGAAAAACTGTTTTTT. Translation: CASSSGSDRLNEKLFF.

This CDR3 reads CASSHSPGQGGDTEAFF. DNA for the CDR3: TGTGCCAGCAGCCATTCTCCGGGACAGGGTGGGGACACTGAAGCTTTCTTT. This sequence joins TRBV21-1 and TRBJ1-1; TRBD1 was called by the table and not checked on the DNA. TRBV21-1 is marked as a pseudogene. This CDR3 region has 17 residues.

This chain uses TRBV5-1 with TRBJ2-1; TRBD2 matches 9 bases. V lost 4 bases to trimming and J lost 8 bases; unmatched junction nucleotides: 10. Germline V gives CDR1 SGHRS, CDR2 YFSETQ. The length of the CDR3 is 15 residues. In nucleotides, the CDR3 is TGCGCCAGCAGCCCCGCGGGGGGGCGGTTCGATGAGCAGTTCTTC. This encodes CASSPAGGRFDEQFF.

The rearrangement joins TRBV30 to TRBJ2-1; tentatively, D is TRBD2 (5 bases). With 0 bases removed from V and 13 bases from J, the gap between germline ends came to 10 bases. Per germline, CDR1 GTSNPN and CDR2 SVGIG (reference sequence). This CDR3 region has 11 residues. CDR3 sequence reads: CAWSVKRVQFF. Written as DNA, the CDR3 is TGTGCCTGGAGTGTGAAGAGGGTACAGTTCTTC.

J is TRBJ1-1 and V is TRBV18, with D unresolved. Trimming took off 3 bases at V and 2 bases at J, with 10 bases between the two ends. CDR1 and CDR2 (germline): KGHSH, LQKENI. The CDR3 loop spans 14 amino acids. CDR3 residues: CASSPYRDNTEAFF. In DNA, the CDR3 is TGTGCCAGCTCACCCTACAGAGATAACACTGAAGCTTTCTTT. Filled out from reference TRBV18 and TRBJ1-1, the complete variable domain reads NAGVMQNPRHLVRRRGQEARLRCSPMKGHSHVYWYRQLPEEGLKFMVYLQKENIIDESGMPKERFSAEFPKEGPSILRIQQVVRGDSAAYFCASSPYRDNTEAFFGQGTRLTVV.

This rearrangement joins TRBV6-5 to TRBJ1-6; TRBD1 matches 8 bases. The CDR3 extends over 13 amino acids. Germline V CDR1 and CDR2: MNHEY, SVGAGI. J was trimmed by 10 bases and V by 8 bases; bases with no gene match: 7. DNA for the CDR3: TGTGCCAGCGGAGGGCAGGGGGCCTCACCCCTCCACTTT. It is translated as CASGGQGASPLHF.

The chain joins TRBV11-3 to TRBJ1-3; a weak D match, TRBD1 (5 bases). There are 18 residues in the CDR3. The V end lost 2 bases, the J end lost 0 bases, and 17 bases lay between the germline ends. Germline V gives CDR1 SGHNT, CDR2 YENEEA. The CDR3 DNA sequence: TGTGCCAGCAGCTTAAGGGCGGGGGTCTTGCTCTCTGGAAACACCATATATTTT. Protein sequence: CASSLRAGVLLSGNTIYF.

The chain joins TRBV5-1 to TRBJ2-7; 7 bases match TRBD2. V was clipped by 4 bases and J by 5 bases; unmatched bases: 12. This CDR3 comprises 15 residues. Germline V gene sequence: CDR1 SGHRS, CDR2 YFSETQ. The CDR3 nucleotides are TGCGCCAGCAGCCCGTGGGCGGGAGCGTTGGACGAGCAGTACTTC. Protein product: CASSPWAGALDEQYF.

The chain has TRBV7-2 and TRBJ1-1; D unresolved. V was cut by 5 bases and J by 0 bases, with 10 bases left in between. CDR1 and CDR2 (germline): SGHTA, FQGNSA. This CDR3 region has 14 residues. The CDR3 bases are TGTGCCAGCAGCCTAGAACAGCTGAACACTGAAGCTTTCTTT. Protein product: CASSLEQLNTEAFF.

This chain uses TRBV7-8 with TRBJ2-7; no clear D gene. CDR1 is SGHVS, CDR2 FQNEAQ, per germline. V lost 1 base and J 1 base, leaving 14 bases between the germline ends. The CDR3 has 16 amino acids. CDR3 DNA: TGTGCCAGCAGCTTAGTCCCCAGGCTACCGTCCTACGAGCAGTACTTC. Protein sequence: CASSLVPRLPSYEQYF.

This clone was observed a few times. This sequence joins TRBV30 and TRBJ2-7; 7 bases align to TRBD1. Germline V CDR1 and CDR2: GTSNPN, SVGIG (reference sequence). The V segment lost 4 bases and the J segment 3 bases; nucleotides outside the gene matches: 18. CDR3 size: 17 residues. Here the CDR3 reads CAWKVLVRDSHNYEQYF. The CDR3 coding sequence is TGTGCCTGGAAGGTTTTGGTTCGGGACAGTCATAACTACGAGCAGTACTTC.

This clone was picked up many times. The chain couples TRBV29-1 to TRBJ2-5; no clear D. The germline V and J ends were trimmed by 6 bases and 2 bases, with 16 bases remaining between them. The germline gives CDR1 SQVTM, CDR2 ANQGSEA. The CDR3 runs to 14 residues. The CDR3 sequence is CSVYYFSHQETQYF. The CDR3 DNA reads as TGCAGCGTCTACTATTTTTCCCATCAAGAGACCCAGTACTTC.

This clone was counted between two and nine times. The rearrangement links TRBV5-6 to TRBJ1-5, with a tentative D call TRBD1 (5 bases). V lost 1 base to trimming and J lost 5 bases, with 10 bases between them. Per the germline V gene, CDR1 is SGHDT and CDR2 is YYEEEE. The CDR3 is 14 amino acids. The CDR3 nucleotides read TGTGCCAGCAGCTTGATCGGGGGAGATCAGCCCCAGCATTTT. Its protein product is CASSLIGGDQPQHF.

J is TRBJ2-7 and V is TRBV5-1; D possibly corresponds to TRBD1 (7 bases). Germline V gene lookup returns CDR1 SGHRS and CDR2 YFSETQ. The germline V and J ends were trimmed by 2 bases and 2 bases, with 14 bases remaining between them. There are 15 residues in the CDR3. This CDR3 is CASSFRGAPTYEQYF. DNA of the CDR3: TGCGCCAGCAGCTTCAGGGGGGCCCCCACCTACGAGCAGTACTTC.

The chain combines TRBV7-2 with TRBJ1-2; a weak D match, TRBD1 (5 bases). Trimming pared 5 bases from V and 5 bases from J, leaving 12 bases between. This CDR3 spans 13 amino acids. The germline gives CDR1 SGHTA, CDR2 FQGNSA. CDR3 loop: CASSNPTVYGYTF. CDR3 DNA: TGTGCCAGCAGCAACCCGACAGTTTATGGCTACACCTTC.

This clone showed up just a few times. V is TRBV19 and J is TRBJ2-7; TRBD2 matches at 8 bases. Trimming at V came to 5 bases and at J to 2 bases, leaving 8 bases not matched to a gene. This CDR3 has 15 residues. Germline V gene lookup returns CDR1 LNHDA and CDR2 SQIVND (reference sequence). CDR3 amino acids: CASSPTPAGAYEQYF. For the CDR3, the DNA is TGTGCCAGTAGTCCTACTCCAGCGGGGGCCTACGAGCAGTACTTC.

V and J are TRBV5-1 and TRBJ1-4; D is perhaps TRBD1 (6 bases). Trimming took off 4 bases at V and 6 bases at J, with 16 bases between the two ends. The length of the CDR3 is 15 residues. Germline V gene sequence: CDR1 SGHRS, CDR2 YFSETQ. The CDR3 sequence: CASSLAGTPDEKLFF. The CDR3 DNA follows: TGCGCCAGCAGCCTCGCCGGGACACCGGATGAAAAACTGTTTTTT.